A single sample gave rise to the 27 T cell receptor beta chains below, sequenced in a study of regulatory T cells in long-lasting Graves disease. The sample's time point: newly diagnosed GD, antithyroid drugs for less than 3 months. PBMC RNA was the source of the TCR library. For TCR beta, libraries came from iRepertoire HTBI primers and Arm-PCR of CDR3 regions. TCRdb re-derived calls from the multiplex PCR reads in MiXCR, one entry per CDR3 protein. The sample has roughly 260,000 distinct CDR3 sequences; 15% to 20% are singletons. This sample was shared with a second study, whose subject was T cells in Graves' hyperthyroidism and ophthalmopathy.

The material was peripheral blood mononuclear cells (PBMCs), obtained at new diagnosis, from a patient treated with antithyroid drugs. The receptors come from a woman aged 25-40 years with Graves disease.

This clonotype was seen at least ten times. The chain uses TRBV12-3 or TRBV12-4 and TRBJ2-2; D not resolved. This CDR3 spans 11 amino acids. Trimming left V 3 bases short and J 6 bases short, with 2 bases between. CDR3 coding DNA: TGTGCCAGCAGTTTTGCCGGGGAGCTGTTTTTT. Translating it yields CASSFAGELFF.

About this clonotype itself: Only one base separates this from a far larger clonotype, so it likely reflects a read error. The V gene is TRBV11-2, the J gene TRBJ2-7; D is possibly TRBD1 (5 bases). The CDR3 covers 13 residues. Germline assignment: CDR1 SGHAT and CDR2 FQNNGV. Trimming pared 6 bases from V and 3 bases from J, leaving 12 bases between. CDR3 nucleotides: TGTGCCAGCAGTGTTACAGGTCTCTACGAGCAGTACTTC. It codes for CASSVTGLYEQYF.

This clonotype was recorded at least ten times. The chain combines TRBV2 with TRBJ1-2, with D perhaps TRBD1 (6 bases). This CDR3 contains 14 residues. V gave up 3 bases and J gave up 2 bases, with 10 bases separating them. Germline CDR1 SNHLY, CDR2 FYNNEI. Here the CDR3 reads CASSETGSNYGYTF. The CDR3 nucleotides read TGTGCCAGCAGTGAGACAGGTTCGAACTATGGCTACACCTTC.

This clonotype was recorded at least ten times. An end of the junction differs from the germline gene, which may be a read error. This chain connects TRBV6-1 to TRBJ1-2, with 7 bases identical to TRBD1. The CDR3 has 14 amino acids. The germline V gene has CDR1 MNHNS and CDR2 SASEGT. The CDR3 DNA sequence: TGCGCCAGCAGTGAGTCGGGAGGGGGCGATGGCTACACCTTC. Translation: CASSESGGGDGYTF.

This clonotype was detected many times. The chain links TRBV20-1 to TRBJ1-1; D call uncertain. This CDR3 spans 15 amino acids. CDR1 is DFQATT, CDR2 SNEGSKA, per germline (reference sequence). The germline V and J ends were trimmed by 0 bases and 0 bases, with 11 bases remaining between them. DNA of the CDR3: TGCAGTGCTAGAGATGTTGGCGGAATGAACACTGAAGCTTTCTTT. Its translation is CSARDVGGMNTEAFF.

This clonotype occurred many times. V gene TRBV19 combines with J gene TRBJ1-1, with D hard to call. The CDR3 has 13 residues. V was trimmed by 3 bases and J by 0 bases, leaving 5 bases between them. CDR1 and CDR2 (germline): LNHDA, SQIVND (reference sequence). CDR3 amino acids: CASSIQVNTEAFF. In nucleotides, the CDR3 is TGTGCCAGTAGTATCCAAGTGAACACTGAAGCTTTCTTT.

This clonotype has ten or more counts. V is TRBV5-1 and J is TRBJ1-2, with D unresolved. V lost 0 bases and J 8 bases, leaving 14 bases between the germline ends. Germline assignment: CDR1 SGHRS and CDR2 YFSETQ. This CDR3 contains 14 residues. CDR3 nucleotides: TGCGCCAGCAGCTTGGTGACGAAGGCGGACGGCTACACCTTC. Translating gives CASSLVTKADGYTF. The full variable domain, rest sourced from reference TRBV5-1 and TRBJ1-2, is KAGVTQTPRYLIKTRGQQVTLSCSPISGHRSVSWYQQTPGQGLQFLFEYFSETQRNKGNFPGRFSGRQFSNSRSEMNVSTLELGDSALYLCASSLVTKADGYTFGSGTRLTVV.

This rearrangement joins TRBV20-1 to TRBJ1-6; D call uncertain. The CDR3 consists of 15 residues. Trimming stripped 1 base from V and 0 bases from J, with 7 bases between. The V gene's germline CDR1 is DFQATT and CDR2 SNEGSKA (reference sequence). CDR3 region: CSARGRLSYNSPLHF. Here the CDR3 DNA reads TGCAGTGCTAGAGGGAGGCTCTCCTATAATTCACCCCTCCACTTT.

As to this clonotype: In this CDR3 the conserved last residue, phenylalanine or tryptophan, is missing, so a read error is likely. This rearrangement joins TRBV27 to TRBJ1-1, with D tentatively TRBD1 (5 bases). Germline CDR1 reads MNHEY; CDR2 reads SMNVEV (reference sequence). V lost 6 bases and J lost 1, with 15 bases in between. CDR3 length equals 15 residues. CDR3 loop: CASRAYGGTNTEAFL. As DNA, the CDR3 is TGTGCCAGCAGGGCCTACGGGGGAACGAACACTGAAGCTTTCCTT.

The chain combines TRBV19 with TRBJ2-1; D is possibly TRBD1 (6 bases). The CDR3 runs 15 residues. Germline V gene lookup returns CDR1 LNHDA and CDR2 SQIVND (reference sequence). The V end lost 9 bases, the J end lost 4 bases, and 19 bases lay between the germline ends. CDR3 sequence (DNA): TGTGCCAGCGGTCCGGACAGAGGGAATTACAATGAGCAGTTCTTC. Its translation is CASGPDRGNYNEQFF.

This clonotype was counted ten times or more. The chain has TRBV20-1 and TRBJ2-3; either TRBD1 or TRBD2 may fit D (7 bases each). Per germline, CDR1 DFQATT and CDR2 SNEGSKA (reference sequence). Trimming left V 0 bases short and J 8 bases short, with 15 bases between. This CDR3 is built from 14 residues. CDR3 DNA: TGCAGTGCTAGAGAGACAGGGAGGGCCGCTACGCAGTATTTT. This gives the protein CSARETGRAATQYF.

The chain employs TRBV6-2 or TRBV6-3 and TRBJ2-1, with 9 positions matching TRBD2. Looked up from germline, CDR1 is MNHEY and CDR2 is SVGEGT. V lost 5 bases to trimming and J lost 7 bases; unmatched junction nucleotides: 3. This CDR3 comprises 13 residues. DNA for the CDR3: TGTGCCAGCAGTCGAAGCGGGGGGAATGAGCAGTTCTTC. This sequence encodes CASSRSGGNEQFF.

Many counts were recorded for this clonotype. This sequence joins TRBV10-2 and TRBJ2-7, with TRBD1 identical over 9 bases. The CDR3 runs to 13 residues. Germline V gene data show CDR1 as WSHSY and CDR2 as SAAADI. Germline trimming cut 5 bases from V and 9 bases from J; bases unmatched to any gene: 8. The CDR3 sequence is CASSSGQGTAQYF. For the CDR3, the DNA is TGCGCCAGCAGTTCTGGACAGGGGACGGCGCAGTACTTC.

This clonotype has a count of ten or more. The chain couples TRBV12-3 or TRBV12-4 to TRBJ1-1; a possible D gene is TRBD1 (5 bases). The CDR3 has 15 residues. Trimming took 4 bases from V and 1 from J, leaving 13 bases between them. Written as DNA, the CDR3 is TGTGCCAGCAGTTATCTAGGGGCCGCGAACACTGAAGCTTTCTTT. Translation gives CASSYLGAANTEAFF.

This clonotype was counted many times. The rearrangement uses TRBV7-9 and TRBJ1-1; D perhaps matches TRBD1 (5 bases). CDR1 SEHNR and CDR2 FQNEAQ come from the germline V gene (reference sequence). This CDR3 is built from 16 residues. Trimming stripped 5 bases from V and 1 base from J, with 17 bases between. The CDR3: CASSHGRGRENTEAFF. The DNA of the CDR3 is TGTGCCAGCAGCCACGGAAGGGGCAGGGAGAACACTGAAGCTTTCTTT.

This clonotype was recorded many times. The chain combines TRBV12-3 or TRBV12-4 with TRBJ1-2; D is ambiguous. This CDR3 is built from 13 residues. The germline V and J ends were trimmed by 6 bases and 4 bases, with 12 bases remaining between them. The CDR3 is CASRSTWGYGYTF. The CDR3 DNA follows: TGTGCCAGCAGGTCCACGTGGGGCTATGGCTACACCTTC.

This clonotype was counted at least ten times. The rearrangement uses TRBV19 and TRBJ1-1; TRBD1 matches at 11 bases. V trimming: 3 bases; J trimming: 1 base; junction bases outside the gene matches: 7. CDR3 length: 17 amino acids. From germline, CDR1 is LNHDA and CDR2 SQIVND (reference sequence). This CDR3 is CASSMDRGRVGNTEAFF. The DNA of the CDR3 is TGTGCCAGTAGTATGGACAGGGGGCGCGTGGGGAACACTGAAGCTTTCTTT.

This chain uses TRBV19 with TRBJ2-3; no firm D call. This CDR3 is built from 13 residues. The germline gives CDR1 LNHDA, CDR2 SQIVND (reference sequence). V was pared by 5 bases and J by 2 bases, with 8 bases between. CDR3 region: CASSWGPTDTQYF. The CDR3 coding sequence is TGTGCCAGTAGTTGGGGTCCCACAGATACGCAGTATTTT.

This clonotype was counted at least ten times. The genes are TRBV29-1 and TRBJ1-4, with D possibly TRBD1 on 5 matching bases. The CDR3 loop spans 13 amino acids. Germline V gives CDR1 SQVTM, CDR2 ANQGSEA. The V end was cut by 6 bases, the J end by 7 bases, with 15 bases between. The chain's CDR3 is CSVEQASGEKLFF. The CDR3 nucleotides read TGCAGCGTCGAACAGGCCTCGGGTGAAAAACTGTTTTTT.

This clonotype has just a few counts. Being one base from a much bigger clone, this may be a read error. The V gene is TRBV6-1, the J gene TRBJ1-1; D is unclear. The CDR3 runs to 15 residues. V was cut by 3 bases and J by 1 base, with 12 bases left in between. In germline, CDR1 is MNHNS, CDR2 SASEGT. This CDR3 reads CASSDTGWGNTEAFF. The CDR3 nucleotides read TGTGCCAGCAGTGATACGGGCTGGGGGAACACTGAAGCTTTCTTT.

About this clonotype: This likely came from a read error, as a far larger clone is one base away. This chain connects TRBV12-3 or TRBV12-4 to TRBJ1-4; D call uncertain. The CDR3 totals 13 residues. The chain's CDR3 is CASSLDHQEKLFF. The DNA for the CDR3 is TGTGCCAGCAGCTTAGACCACCAGGAAAAACTGTTTTTT.

This clonotype has at least ten counts. V usage is TRBV3-1 and J usage is TRBJ2-7; D remains unclear. Germline assignment: CDR1 LGHDT and CDR2 YNNKEL (reference sequence). V lost 0 bases and J lost 2, with 11 bases in between. The CDR3 spans 15 residues. CDR3 sequence reads: CASSQDLRNPYEQYF. DNA of the CDR3: TGTGCCAGCAGCCAAGATCTTAGAAACCCCTACGAGCAGTACTTC.

This clonotype has a count of ten or more. The gene calls are TRBV19 and TRBJ2-7, with a possible D match to TRBD1 (6 bases). The CDR3 spans 16 residues. The germline CDR1 and CDR2 sequences are LNHDA and SQIVND (reference sequence). The ends were cut back, 4 bases at V and 0 bases at J, with 16 bases in the middle. CDR3 in amino acids: CASSRTASRSSYEQYF. The CDR3 bases are TGTGCCAGTAGTAGGACAGCCTCAAGGAGCTCCTACGAGCAGTACTTC.

On this clonotype itself: A read error likely explains this, since a far larger clone differs by one base. The V gene is TRBV13, the J gene TRBJ2-3; the D gene is possibly TRBD1 (6 bases). The tail of the sequence fits TRBJ2-7 better, so the J call may be wrong. In germline, CDR1 is PRHDT, CDR2 FYEKMQ (reference sequence). The CDR3 runs 13 residues. The CDR3 DNA sequence: TGTGCCAGCAGCTACACCGGGACAAAAGGGCAGTACTTC. It codes for CASSYTGTKGQYF.

Comments on this clonotype: A much bigger clone sits one base away, suggesting this may be a read error. V usage is TRBV6-1 and J usage is TRBJ1-4, with D unclear. The CDR3 has 12 residues. The germline V gene encodes CDR1 MNHNS and CDR2 SASEGT. The ends were cut back, 9 bases at V and 4 bases at J, with 9 bases in the middle. The CDR3 is CASSSGNEKLFF. The DNA of the CDR3 is TGTGCCAGTTCCAGTGGTAATGAAAAACTGTTTTTT.

This clonotype was counted many times. The rearrangement joins TRBV19 to TRBJ1-5, with TRBD1 as a possible D gene (5 bases). From germline, CDR1 is LNHDA and CDR2 SQIVND (reference sequence). Trimming left V 5 bases short and J 0 bases short, with 11 bases between. The CDR3 is 15 residues long. The CDR3 protein is CASSEVGVSNQPQHF. The CDR3, as DNA: TGTGCCAGTAGTGAGGTAGGGGTTAGCAATCAGCCCCAGCATTTT.

The sample holds many counts of this clonotype. The J gene is TRBJ2-3, the V gene TRBV6-1, with 11 bases identical to TRBD2. Germline CDR1 and CDR2: MNHNS and SASEGT. This CDR3 has 14 residues. V lost 7 bases and J lost 3; bases outside the gene matches: 3. DNA of the CDR3: TGTGCCAGCACCCCTAGCGGGGGGACAGATACGCAGTATTTT. Protein sequence: CASTPSGGTDTQYF.